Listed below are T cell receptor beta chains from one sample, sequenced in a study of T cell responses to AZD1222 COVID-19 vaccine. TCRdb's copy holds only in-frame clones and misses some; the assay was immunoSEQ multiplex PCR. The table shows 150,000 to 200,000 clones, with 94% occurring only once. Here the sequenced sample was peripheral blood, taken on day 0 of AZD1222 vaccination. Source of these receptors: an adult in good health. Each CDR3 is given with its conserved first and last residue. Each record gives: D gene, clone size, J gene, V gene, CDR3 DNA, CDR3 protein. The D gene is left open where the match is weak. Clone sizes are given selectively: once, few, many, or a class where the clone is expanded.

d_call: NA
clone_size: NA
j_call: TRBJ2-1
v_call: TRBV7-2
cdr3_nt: TGTGCCAGCAGCTTCTTTCCCGGCCGTAATGAGCAGTTCTTC
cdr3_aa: CASSFFPGRNEQFF

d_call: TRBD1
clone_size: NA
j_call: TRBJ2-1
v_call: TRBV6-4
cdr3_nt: TGTGCCAGCGGGACAGGGGTTAATTCTGAGCAGTTCTTC
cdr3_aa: CASGTGVNSEQFF

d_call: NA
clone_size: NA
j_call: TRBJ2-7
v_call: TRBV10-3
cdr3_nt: TGTGCCATCAGTGAGGGATTGCCCTACGAGCAGTACTTC
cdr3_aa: CAISEGLPYEQYF

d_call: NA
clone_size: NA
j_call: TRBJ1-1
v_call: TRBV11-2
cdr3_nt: TGTGCCAGCAGCTTATCCGCGGAGGGCGAAGCTTTCTTT
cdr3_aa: CASSLSAEGEAFF

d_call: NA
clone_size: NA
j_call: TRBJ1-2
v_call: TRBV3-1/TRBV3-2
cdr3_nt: TGTGCCAGCAGCCGTATGGTGTTGAACGTCAATAACTATGGCTACACCTTC
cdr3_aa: CASSRMVLNVNNYGYTF

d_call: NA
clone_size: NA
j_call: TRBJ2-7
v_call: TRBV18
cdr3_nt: TGTGCCAGCTCACCACCTGCTGGGAGATACGAGCAGTACTTC
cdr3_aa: CASSPPAGRYEQYF

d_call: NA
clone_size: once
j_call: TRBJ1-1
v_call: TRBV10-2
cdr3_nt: TGCGCCAGCAGTTCTGTATGGAGTGAAGCTTTCTTT
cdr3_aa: CASSSVWSEAFF

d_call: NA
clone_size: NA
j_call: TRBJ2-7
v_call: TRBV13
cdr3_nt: TGTGCCAGCAGGCACCTTGGGCCGGACTACGAGCAGTACTTC
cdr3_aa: CASRHLGPDYEQYF

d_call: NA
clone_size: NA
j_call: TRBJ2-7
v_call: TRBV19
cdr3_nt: TGTGCCAGTAGTATAGCCCCGAGCTCCTACGAGCAGTACTTC
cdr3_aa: CASSIAPSSYEQYF

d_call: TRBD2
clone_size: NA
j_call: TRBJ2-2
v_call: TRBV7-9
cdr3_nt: TGTGCCAGCAGCTCCGGACTAGTAGCCGGGGAGCTGTTTTTT
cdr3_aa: CASSSGLVAGELFF

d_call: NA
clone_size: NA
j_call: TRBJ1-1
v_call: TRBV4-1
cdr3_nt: TGCGCCAGCAGCGGAGCGGACACTGAAGCTTTCTTT
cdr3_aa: CASSGADTEAFF

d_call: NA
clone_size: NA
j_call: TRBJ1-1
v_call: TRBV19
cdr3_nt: TGTGCCAGTAGTATTCAGTCCAACACTGAAGCTTTCTTT
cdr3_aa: CASSIQSNTEAFF

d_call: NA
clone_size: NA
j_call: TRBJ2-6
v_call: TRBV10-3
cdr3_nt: TGTGCCATCAGTGGGGTAGGAGGACCCAACTCTGGGGCCAACGTCCTGACTTTC
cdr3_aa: CAISGVGGPNSGANVLTF

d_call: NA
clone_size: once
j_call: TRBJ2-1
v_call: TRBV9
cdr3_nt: TGTGCCAGCAGCGGCGGGGCCTGGGATGAGCAGTTCTTC
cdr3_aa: CASSGGAWDEQFF

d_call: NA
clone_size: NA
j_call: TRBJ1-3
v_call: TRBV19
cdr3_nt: TGTGCCAGTAGTATGTCTCCAGCCGGAAACACCATATATTTT
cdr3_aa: CASSMSPAGNTIYF

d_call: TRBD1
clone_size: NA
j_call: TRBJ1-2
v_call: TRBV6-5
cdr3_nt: TGTGCCAGCAGTTTACACCCCAGGACAGGCGCCTATGGCTACACCTTC
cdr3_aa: CASSLHPRTGAYGYTF

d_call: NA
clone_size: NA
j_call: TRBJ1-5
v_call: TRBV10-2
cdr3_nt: TGCGCCAGCAGTGAGAGGGAACAGCCCCAGCATTTT
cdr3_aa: CASSEREQPQHF

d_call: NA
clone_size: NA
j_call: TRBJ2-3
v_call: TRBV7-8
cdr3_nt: TGTGCCAGCAGCTTAGCTAGTCGCGCTACGCAGTATTTT
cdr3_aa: CASSLASRATQYF

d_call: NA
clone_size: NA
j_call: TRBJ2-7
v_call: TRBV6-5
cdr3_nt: TGTGCCAGCAGTCGCCGGACGGAATCTAACGAGCAGTACTTC
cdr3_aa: CASSRRTESNEQYF

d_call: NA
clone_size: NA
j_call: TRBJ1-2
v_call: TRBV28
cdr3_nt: TGTGCCAGCAGTGGGGGGCTATCTAACTATGGCTACACCTTC
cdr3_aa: CASSGGLSNYGYTF

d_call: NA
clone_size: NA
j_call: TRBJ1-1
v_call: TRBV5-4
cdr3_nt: TGTGCCAGCAGCTTTAGGCAGGGTAGCACTGAAGCTTTCTTT
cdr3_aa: CASSFRQGSTEAFF

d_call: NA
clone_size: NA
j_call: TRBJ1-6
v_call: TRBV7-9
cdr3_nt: TGTGCCAGCAGCTTAGCGTCAAGGGACCGCGGATCACCCCTCCACTTT
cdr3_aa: CASSLASRDRGSPLHF

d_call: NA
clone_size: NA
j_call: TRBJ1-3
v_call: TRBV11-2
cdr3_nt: TGTGCCAGCAGCGTCCAACCGGGCTCTGGAAACACCATATATTTT
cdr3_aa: CASSVQPGSGNTIYF

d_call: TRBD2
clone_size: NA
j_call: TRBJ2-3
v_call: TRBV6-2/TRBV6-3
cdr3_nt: TGTGCCAGCAGTTACCCCAAACCGGGGCTAGCGGGAGGAACCACAGATACGCAGTATTTT
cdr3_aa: CASSYPKPGLAGGTTDTQYF

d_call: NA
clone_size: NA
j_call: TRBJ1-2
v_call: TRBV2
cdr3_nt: TGTGCCGGCAGGGTCAGAGAAGGCTACACCTTC
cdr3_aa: CAGRVREGYTF

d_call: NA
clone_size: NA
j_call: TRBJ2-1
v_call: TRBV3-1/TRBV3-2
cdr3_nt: TGTGCCAGCAGCCACCTCGGACGGGACAATGAGCAGTTCTTC
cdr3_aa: CASSHLGRDNEQFF